These T cell receptor beta chains were read from a single sample in a study of blood T cell repertoires in COVID-19. Some clones are missing from TCRdb's copy, which holds only in-frame ones; the method was immunoSEQ multiplex PCR. The data hold over 150,000 clones, with just under 85% observed a single time. Sequenced input: peripheral blood. Receptors originate from a woman aged 80 or older with COVID-19, enrolled during active disease. Both conserved end residues are part of each CDR3. Fields, in order: D gene, clone size, J gene, V gene, CDR3 protein, CDR3 DNA. A D gene is named only where the DNA matches it firmly. Not all rows give a size; the values are once, few, many and, for expanded clones, a class.

TRBD1 few TRBJ2-3 TRBV5-1 CASSGQGTDTQYF TGCGCCAGCAGCGGACAGGGTACAGATACGCAGTATTTT
NA NA TRBJ1-6 TRBV7-6 CASSLGGGVNSPLHF TGTGCCAGCAGCTTAGGCGGGGGAGTCAATTCACCCCTCCACTTT
NA NA TRBJ1-5 TRBV12-3/TRBV12-4 CASSRPGQPQHF TGTGCCAGCTCTCGTCCGGGTCAGCCCCAGCATTTT
NA NA TRBJ2-6 TRBV3-1/TRBV3-2 CASSYPTVVGANVLTF TGTGCCAGCAGCTACCCAACGGTCGTTGGGGCCAACGTCCTGACTTTC
TRBD1 NA TRBJ1-2 TRBV6-5 CASRTGGGLYGYTF TGTGCCAGCAGGACAGGGGGCGGGCTCTATGGCTACACCTTC
TRBD1 NA TRBJ1-3 TRBV9 CASSATGNGGNTIYF TGTGCCAGCAGTGCGACAGGGAACGGCGGAAACACCATATATTTT
TRBD2 NA TRBJ2-5 TRBV3-1/TRBV3-2 CASSQDPGGETQYF TGTGCCAGCAGCCAAGATCCGGGGGGGGAGACCCAGTACTTC
NA NA TRBJ1-5 TRBV7-8 CASSPESLANQPQHF TGTGCCAGCAGCCCGGAGTCCTTAGCCAATCAGCCCCAGCATTTT
NA NA TRBJ1-1 TRBV5-1 CASSSPVEGTEAFF TGCGCCAGCAGCTCTCCCGTGGAGGGCACTGAAGCTTTCTTT
NA NA TRBJ2-1 TRBV5-1 CASSLERAYNEQFF TGCGCCAGCAGCCTCGAGCGGGCTTACAATGAGCAGTTCTTC
TRBD1 once TRBJ1-3 TRBV7-9 CASSWTGDTIYF TGTGCCAGCAGCTGGACAGGGGACACCATATATTTT
TRBD1 NA TRBJ2-7 TRBV5-1 CASSWTGGTYEQYF TGCGCCAGCAGCTGGACAGGGGGTACATACGAGCAGTACTTC
TRBD1 NA TRBJ2-1 TRBV3-1/TRBV3-2 CASSQGTGGEQFF TGTGCCAGCAGCCAAGGGACAGGGGGTGAGCAGTTCTTC
TRBD1 NA TRBJ2-7 TRBV25-1 CASSEGGTGTGEQYF TGTGCCAGCAGTGAAGGGGGGACAGGGACAGGCGAGCAGTACTTC
NA NA TRBJ2-3 TRBV10-1 CASSDVGWGDSDTQYF TGCGCCAGCAGTGACGTCGGTTGGGGGGACTCAGATACGCAGTATTTT
NA NA TRBJ1-5 TRBV19 CASSIVFRSNQPQHF TGTGCCAGTAGTATAGTGTTCCGTAGCAATCAGCCCCAGCATTTT
TRBD1 NA TRBJ1-2 TRBV5-6 CASSLRRGQGARGYTF TGTGCCAGCAGCTTGCGAAGAGGACAGGGGGCGCGTGGCTACACCTTC
NA NA TRBJ2-7 TRBV19 CASGDQGNSYEQYF TGTGCCAGTGGCGACCAGGGGAACTCCTACGAGCAGTACTTC
NA NA TRBJ2-5 TRBV5-1 CASTWNRRTAGETQYF TGCGCCAGTACCTGGAATAGGCGAACGGCGGGGGAGACCCAGTACTTC
NA NA TRBJ1-2 TRBV19 CASSQRRGGQYGYTF TGTGCCAGTAGCCAGCGGAGGGGGGGACAATATGGCTACACCTTC
NA NA TRBJ1-1 TRBV14 CASSQTPGITEAFF TGTGCCAGCAGCCAAACTCCAGGGATCACTGAAGCTTTCTTT
NA NA TRBJ1-5 TRBV6-6 CASHRGYSNQPQHF TGTGCCAGCCACAGAGGGTATAGCAATCAGCCCCAGCATTTT
TRBD1 NA TRBJ2-1 TRBV30 CATRTGTEQFF TGTGCCACAAGGACAGGGACTGAGCAGTTCTTC
NA NA TRBJ1-2 TRBV5-1 CASSLGDTSRFTF TGCGCCAGCAGCTTGGGCGACACAAGCCGATTCACCTTC
NA NA TRBJ1-1 TRBV6-5 CASSNAGLSDTEAFF TGTGCCAGCAGCAACGCAGGGCTTTCGGACACTGAAGCTTTCTTT
NA NA TRBJ1-2 TRBV5-6 CASSPLTVNYGYTF TGTGCCAGCAGCCCCCTGACAGTGAACTATGGCTACACCTTC
NA NA TRBJ1-1 TRBV5-1 CASSLGRYSGGNTEAFF TGCGCCAGCAGCTTGGGGCGCTACAGTGGAGGGAACACTGAAGCTTTCTTT